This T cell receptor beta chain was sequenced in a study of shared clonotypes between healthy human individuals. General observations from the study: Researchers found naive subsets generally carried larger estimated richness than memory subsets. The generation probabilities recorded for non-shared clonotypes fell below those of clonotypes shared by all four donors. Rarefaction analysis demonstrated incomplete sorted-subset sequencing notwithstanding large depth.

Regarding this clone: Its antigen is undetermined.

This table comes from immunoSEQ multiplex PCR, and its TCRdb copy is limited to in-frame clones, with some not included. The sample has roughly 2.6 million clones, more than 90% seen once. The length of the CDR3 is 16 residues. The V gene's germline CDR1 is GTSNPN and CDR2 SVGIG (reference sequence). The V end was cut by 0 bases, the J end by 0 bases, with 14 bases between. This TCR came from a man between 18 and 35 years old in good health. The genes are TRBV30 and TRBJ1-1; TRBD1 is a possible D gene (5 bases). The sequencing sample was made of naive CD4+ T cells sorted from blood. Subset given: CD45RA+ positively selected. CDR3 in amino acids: CAWSVPRGRMNTEAFF. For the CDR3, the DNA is TGTGCCTGGAGTGTACCTAGGGGCAGGATGAACACTGAAGCTTTCTTT.